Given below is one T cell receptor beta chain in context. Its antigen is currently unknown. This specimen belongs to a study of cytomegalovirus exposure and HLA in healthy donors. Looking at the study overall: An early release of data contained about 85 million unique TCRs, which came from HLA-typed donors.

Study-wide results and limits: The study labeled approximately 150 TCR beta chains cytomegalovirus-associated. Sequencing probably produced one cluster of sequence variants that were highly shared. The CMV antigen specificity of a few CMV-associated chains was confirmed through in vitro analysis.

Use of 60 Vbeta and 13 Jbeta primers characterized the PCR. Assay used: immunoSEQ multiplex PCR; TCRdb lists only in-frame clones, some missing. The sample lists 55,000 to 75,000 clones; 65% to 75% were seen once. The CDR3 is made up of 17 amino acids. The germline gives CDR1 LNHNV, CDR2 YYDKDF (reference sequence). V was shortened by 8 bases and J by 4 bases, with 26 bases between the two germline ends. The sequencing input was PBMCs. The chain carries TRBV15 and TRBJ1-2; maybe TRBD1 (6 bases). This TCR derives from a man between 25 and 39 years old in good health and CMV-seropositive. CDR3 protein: CATSAGDMGQRVYGYTF. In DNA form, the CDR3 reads TGTGCCACCTCGGCAGGGGACATGGGGCAGAGAGTCTATGGCTACACCTTC.